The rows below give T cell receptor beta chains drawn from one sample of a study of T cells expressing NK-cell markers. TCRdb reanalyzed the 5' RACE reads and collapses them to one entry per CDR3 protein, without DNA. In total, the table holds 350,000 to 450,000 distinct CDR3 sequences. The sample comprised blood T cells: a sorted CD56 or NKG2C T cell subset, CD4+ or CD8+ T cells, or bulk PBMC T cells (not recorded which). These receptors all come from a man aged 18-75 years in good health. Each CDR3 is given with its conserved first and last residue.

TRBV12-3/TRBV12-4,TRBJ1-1,CASSFPGRSKANTEAFF
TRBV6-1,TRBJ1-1,CASSQRQGVTEAFF
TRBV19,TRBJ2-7,CASKGEGNEQYF
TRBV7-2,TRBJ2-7,CASSPDTRSYEQYF
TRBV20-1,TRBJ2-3,CSASSAWGTDTQYF
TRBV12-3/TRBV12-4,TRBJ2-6,CASSKTQGISGANVLTF
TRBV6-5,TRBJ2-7,CASSTRPSSYEQYF
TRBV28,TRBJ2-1,CASSPGGTVSYNEQFF
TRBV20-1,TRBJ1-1,CSASDRVWGTEAFF
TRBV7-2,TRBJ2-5,CASSPNAQGWETQYF
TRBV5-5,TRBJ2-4,CASSLDGQGGIQYF
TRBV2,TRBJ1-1,CASAGARTEAFF
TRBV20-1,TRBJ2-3,CSAPWTGRGDTQYF
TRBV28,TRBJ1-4,CASLPQGSNEKLFF
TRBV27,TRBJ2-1,CASSHGQFFSSYNEQFF
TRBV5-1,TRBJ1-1,CASSPEAVPNTEAFF
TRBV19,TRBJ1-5,CASSRVLGEGNQPQHF
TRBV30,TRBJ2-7,CAWSKQDFYEQYF
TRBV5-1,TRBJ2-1,CASSIRLAGYNEQFF
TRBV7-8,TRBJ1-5,CASSLMGQGAGQPQHF
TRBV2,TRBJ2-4,CASSERREDIQYF
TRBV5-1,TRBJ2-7,CASSLVPGTGIGEQYF
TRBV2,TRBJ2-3,CASRGEDSTDTQYF
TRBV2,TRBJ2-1,CASSAPTSGGYNEQFF
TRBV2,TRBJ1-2,CASSALSEDYGYTF
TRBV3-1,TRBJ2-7,CASSRGTHVAGGLYEQYF